This T cell receptor beta chain appears in the sequencing data of a study of spatial heterogeneity in lung cancer. The wider study: After resection, follow-up PBMC samples were sequenced when available, at a median of about 2 years later. Fewer alpha-chain than beta-chain sequences were consistently detected. The average appearance count of each unique TCR and UMI combination in raw reads was more than eight. Findings and caveats of the study: More often at tumor resection than at routine follow-up, ubiquitous expanded tumor TCRs were detected in the blood.

This clonotype showed up many times. Its matching antigen is unknown. TCRdb redid the calling of the 5' RACE reads with MiXCR, one entry per CDR3 protein. This sample has around 110,000 distinct CDR3 sequences, with 12% found just once. Time point reported: blood at routine non-recurrence follow-up after resection. TCRs were sequenced from unsorted whole RNA of tumor, nontumor lung or PBMC. Trimming removed 0 bases from V and 2 bases from J, with 20 bases in between. The CDR3 spans 18 residues. CDR1 is SGDLS and CDR2 is YYNGEE in the germline V gene. This clonotype originated in a male donor with early-stage non-small cell lung cancer. The chain employs TRBV9 and TRBJ1-2, with D maybe TRBD1 (5 bases). This specimen consisted of PBMCs, obtained at follow-up. The CDR3 protein is CASSVDLPGPSDNYGYTF. The CDR3 DNA reads TGTGCCAGCAGCGTAGACTTGCCGGGGCCCAGTGACAACTATGGCTACACCTTC.